A selection of T cell receptor beta chains follows, all from one sample in a study of blood T cell repertoires in COVID-19. Profiled with immunoSEQ multiplex PCR; TCRdb holds only in-frame clones, not every one. The table shows about 170,000 clones, with about 88% occurring only once. Sequencing was performed on peripheral blood. These receptors were taken from a woman aged 80 or over in a cohort sampled during active or convalescent COVID-19. The CDR3 runs from the conserved cysteine through the conserved F or W.

TRBJ1-2,TRBV9,CASSVGAGIDGYTF
TRBJ2-3,TRBV7-6,CASSARGLRGRSSTDTQYF
TRBJ1-1,TRBV2,CATRLGEAFF
TRBJ2-1,TRBV20-1,CSASDRVEGNEQFF
TRBJ2-1,TRBV6-5,CASSLENEQFF
TRBJ1-2,TRBV29-1,CSVEGRATTF
TRBJ1-5,TRBV28,CASKRQGFNQPQHF
TRBJ2-2,TRBV12-3/TRBV12-4,CASSRVLTGELFF
TRBJ1-2,TRBV27,CAGIGGGYTF
TRBJ2-7,TRBV15,CATSGGTGNYEQYF